This is a list of T cell receptor beta chains from one sample in a study of early stage breast cancer tumors. Here immunoSEQ multiplex PCR was the method, and the copy in TCRdb shows in-frame clones only, minus some. The repertoire holds tens of thousands of clones, with 72% as singletons. The specimen sequenced was blood. All receptors come from a person between 50 and 60 years old with breast cancer. The CDR3 runs from the conserved cysteine through the conserved F or W. Each record gives: V gene, D gene, J gene, clone size, CDR3 DNA, CDR3 protein. The D gene is left open where the match is weak. Not all rows give a size; the values are once, few, many and, for expanded clones, a class.

>TRBV6-5|TRBD2|TRBJ2-5|.
TGTGCCAGCAGTTACCGTCTCGCCGGGGGGGACGAGACCCAGTACTTC
CASSYRLAGGDETQYF
>TRBV4-2|TRBD2|TRBJ2-1|.
TGTGCCAGCAGCCAGGGTGGCGTTAGGCAGCGGGAGACACAACGGGAGTTCTTC
CASSQGGVRQRETQREFF
>TRBV25-1|.|TRBJ2-5|.
TGTGCCAGCAGTGACTTCTACGGGACGCAAGAGACCCAGTACTTC
CASSDFYGTQETQYF
>TRBV25-1|.|TRBJ2-1|many
TGTGCCTCCGGTTCAGTTGTCTACAATGAGCAGTTCTTC
CASGSVVYNEQFF
>TRBV27|.|TRBJ1-1|.
TGTGCCAGCAGTTTACAATATATGAACACTGAAGCTTTCTTT
CASSLQYMNTEAFF
>TRBV30|TRBD1|TRBJ2-1|.
TGTGCCTGGAGCATGGACAGGGGGCCTTACAATGAGCAGTTCTTC
CAWSMDRGPYNEQFF
>TRBV7-6|TRBD2|TRBJ2-1|.
TGTGCCAGCAGCCCTAGAGGGACTAGCGGGAGGGGAGGATCAGAGCAGTTCTTC
CASSPRGTSGRGGSEQFF
>TRBV5-5|TRBD2|TRBJ2-1|.
TGTGCCAGCAGCTTCAGGCTAGCGGGATCCCTAGCGGATGAGCAGTTCTTC
CASSFRLAGSLADEQFF
>TRBV7-7|TRBD1|TRBJ2-3|.
TGTGCTAGCAGCTTAGACCAAAACAGGGGCACGCAGTATTTT
CASSLDQNRGTQYF
>TRBV14|TRBD1|TRBJ2-3|.
TGTGCCAGCAGTTTCCGAAACCCGGGACAGGGGGGAGATACGCAGTATTTT
CASSFRNPGQGGDTQYF
>TRBV7-9|TRBD1|TRBJ1-1|.
TGTGCCAGCAGCAAAGACAGGGCACTGAACACTGAAGCTTTCTTT
CASSKDRALNTEAFF
>TRBV19|.|TRBJ2-7|few
TGTGCCACCTCCGGGTCCTACGAGCAGTACTTC
CATSGSYEQYF
>TRBV2|.|TRBJ2-3|.
TGTGCCAGCAGTGAAGCAGTATGGGGGAGGGGGACAGATACGCAGTATTTT
CASSEAVWGRGTDTQYF
>TRBV30|.|TRBJ1-3|.
TGTGCCTGGAACCCCGGGTCTTTGGGCGACACCATATATTTT
CAWNPGSLGDTIYF
>TRBV27|TRBD2|TRBJ2-1|few
TGTGCCAGCAGCAGACTAGCGGGAGAGCAGTTCTTC
CASSRLAGEQFF
>TRBV7-3|.|TRBJ2-7|.
TGTGCCAGCAGCTTCGGGATTTCCTACGAGCAGTACTTC
CASSFGISYEQYF
>TRBV28|.|TRBJ1-4|.
TGTGCCAGCAGTTTATTTCCAGGGTCTAATGAAAAACTGTTTTTT
CASSLFPGSNEKLFF
>TRBV30|.|TRBJ2-2|.
TGTGCCCGGTCTTTTTCCCCACACACCGGGGAGCTGTTTTTT
CARSFSPHTGELFF
>TRBV6-1|.|TRBJ1-4|.
TGTGCCAGCAGTGACAGGGGCCCAGCAACTAATGAAAAACTGTTTTTT
CASSDRGPATNEKLFF
>TRBV6-1|.|TRBJ2-1|.
TGTGCCAGCAGCCGGTCGGGGAATGAGCAGTTCTTC
CASSRSGNEQFF
>TRBV2|.|TRBJ2-7|.
TGTGCCAGCAGTGGGGCTGGAGAGCAGTACTTC
CASSGAGEQYF
>TRBV6-5|.|TRBJ2-1|.
TGTGCCAGCAGTTACTCGAGCGGAGGATGGAATGAGCAGTTCTTC
CASSYSSGGWNEQFF